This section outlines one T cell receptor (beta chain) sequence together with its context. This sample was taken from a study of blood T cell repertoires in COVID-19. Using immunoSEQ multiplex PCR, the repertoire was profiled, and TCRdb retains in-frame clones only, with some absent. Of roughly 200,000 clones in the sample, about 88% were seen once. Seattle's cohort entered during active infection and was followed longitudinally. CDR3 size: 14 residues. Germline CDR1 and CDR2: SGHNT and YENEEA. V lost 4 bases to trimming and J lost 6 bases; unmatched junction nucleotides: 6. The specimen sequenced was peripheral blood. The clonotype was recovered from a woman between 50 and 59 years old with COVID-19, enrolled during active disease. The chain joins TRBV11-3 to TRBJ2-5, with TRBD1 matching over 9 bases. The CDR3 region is CASSSDRGLKTQYF. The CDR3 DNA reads TGTGCCAGCAGCTCCGACAGGGGGTTAAAGACCCAGTACTTC.